One sample yielded the 9 T cell receptor beta chains listed below, sequenced in a study of sequential checkpoint blockade in melanoma. Using immunoSEQ multiplex PCR, the repertoire was profiled, and TCRdb retains in-frame clones only, with some absent. The table lists roughly 18,000 clones, 73% of them singletons. Documented treatment: randomized to nivolumab then ipilimumab (arm A) or the reverse (arm B). The specimen comprised tumor tissue (inferred from file names), sampled from a patient given nivolumab and ipilimumab in sequence. The source is a human donor with melanoma.

This clone is medium-sized (0.01 to 0.1%) by share. The chain is built from TRBV11-3 and TRBJ2-7; D not certain. The germline V and J ends were trimmed by 3 bases and 0 bases, with 12 bases remaining between them. Germline V gives CDR1 SGHNT, CDR2 YENEEA. CDR3 size: 15 residues. CDR3 sequence reads: CASSLDFQSSYEQYF. CDR3 DNA: TGTGCCAGCAGCTTGGATTTCCAAAGCTCCTACGAGCAGTACTTC.

The chain uses TRBV18 and TRBJ1-1; D uncertain. The CDR3 totals 13 residues. CDR1 KGHSH and CDR2 LQKENI come from the germline V gene. With 4 bases removed from V and 1 base from J, the gap between germline ends came to 7 bases. The CDR3 reads CASSLSENTEAFF. The CDR3 DNA reads TGTGCCAGCTCACTATCAGAGAACACTGAAGCTTTCTTT.

CDR3 amino acids: CASSYLARKQETQYF. CDR3 DNA sequence: TGCGCCAGCAGTTATTTAGCGAGAAAACAAGAGACCCAGTACTTC. V gene TRBV10-2 combines with J gene TRBJ2-5; possible D gene TRBD2, 5 bases. Deletions cut 5 bases from V and 2 bases from J, with 15 bases between. The CDR3 runs to 15 residues. The germline V gene has CDR1 WSHSY and CDR2 SAAADI.

This clone was detected only a few times. The chain uses TRBV6-8 and TRBJ2-1; 8 positions agree with TRBD2. The CDR3 length is 15 residues. CDR1 and CDR2 (germline): MNHGY, SAAAGT. The ends lost 5 bases at V and 5 bases at J; junction bases unmatched: 8. The CDR3 protein is CASSPLRGGNNEQFF. For the CDR3, the DNA is TGTGCCAGCAGTCCTCTCCGGGGGGGCAACAATGAGCAGTTCTTC.

The chain combines TRBV9 with TRBJ1-3; 10 nucleotides match TRBD1. CDR3 length equals 17 residues. Germline-derived CDR1 and CDR2 are SGDLS and YYNGEE. V was pared by 0 bases and J by 2 bases, with 5 bases of the junction left unmatched. In nucleotides, the CDR3 is TGTGCCAGCAGCGTAGGACAGGGGGCCGAAGCTGGAAACACCATATATTTT. This codes for CASSVGQGAEAGNTIYF.

The rearrangement uses TRBV10-2 and TRBJ2-7, with 15 bases that match TRBD2. The germline V gene has CDR1 WSHSY and CDR2 SAAADI. The ends lost 8 bases at V and 5 bases at J; junction bases unmatched: 13. This CDR3 region has 17 residues. In DNA, the CDR3 is TGCGCCAGCGGCGGGACTAGCGGGAGGCCTACCCCGGACGAGCAGTACTTC. Protein product: CASGGTSGRPTPDEQYF.

The gene calls are TRBV7-4 and TRBJ2-2; 9 bases agree with TRBD2. J was trimmed by 6 bases and V by 5 bases; bases with no gene match: 10. Germline loops: CDR1 SGHVT, CDR2 SQSDAQ. CDR3 length: 16 amino acids. In nucleotides, the CDR3 is TGTGCCAGCAGCCCCCAATCGGCTAGCGGGGCCGGGGAGCTGTTTTTT. Translating it yields CASSPQSASGAGELFF.

The CDR3 reads CASSVAGTGNEKLFF. CDR3 DNA: TGTGCCAGCAGTGTCGCCGGGACAGGGAATGAAAAACTGTTTTTT. The chain joins TRBV25-1 to TRBJ1-4; 9 nucleotides line up with TRBD1. The germline gives CDR1 MGHDK, CDR2 SYGVNS. The CDR3 runs 15 residues. The V segment lost 4 bases and the J segment 5 bases; nucleotides outside the gene matches: 5.

The chain links TRBV18 to TRBJ1-1; the D gene is possibly TRBD1 (6 bases). V gave up 3 bases and J gave up 7 bases, with 18 bases separating them. Per the germline V gene, CDR1 is KGHSH and CDR2 is LQKENI. The CDR3 spans 15 residues. CDR3 sequence (DNA): TGTGCCAGCTCACCGGTCGGGGGGGCTGGTGGTGAAGCTTTCTTT. Protein: CASSPVGGAGGEAFF.